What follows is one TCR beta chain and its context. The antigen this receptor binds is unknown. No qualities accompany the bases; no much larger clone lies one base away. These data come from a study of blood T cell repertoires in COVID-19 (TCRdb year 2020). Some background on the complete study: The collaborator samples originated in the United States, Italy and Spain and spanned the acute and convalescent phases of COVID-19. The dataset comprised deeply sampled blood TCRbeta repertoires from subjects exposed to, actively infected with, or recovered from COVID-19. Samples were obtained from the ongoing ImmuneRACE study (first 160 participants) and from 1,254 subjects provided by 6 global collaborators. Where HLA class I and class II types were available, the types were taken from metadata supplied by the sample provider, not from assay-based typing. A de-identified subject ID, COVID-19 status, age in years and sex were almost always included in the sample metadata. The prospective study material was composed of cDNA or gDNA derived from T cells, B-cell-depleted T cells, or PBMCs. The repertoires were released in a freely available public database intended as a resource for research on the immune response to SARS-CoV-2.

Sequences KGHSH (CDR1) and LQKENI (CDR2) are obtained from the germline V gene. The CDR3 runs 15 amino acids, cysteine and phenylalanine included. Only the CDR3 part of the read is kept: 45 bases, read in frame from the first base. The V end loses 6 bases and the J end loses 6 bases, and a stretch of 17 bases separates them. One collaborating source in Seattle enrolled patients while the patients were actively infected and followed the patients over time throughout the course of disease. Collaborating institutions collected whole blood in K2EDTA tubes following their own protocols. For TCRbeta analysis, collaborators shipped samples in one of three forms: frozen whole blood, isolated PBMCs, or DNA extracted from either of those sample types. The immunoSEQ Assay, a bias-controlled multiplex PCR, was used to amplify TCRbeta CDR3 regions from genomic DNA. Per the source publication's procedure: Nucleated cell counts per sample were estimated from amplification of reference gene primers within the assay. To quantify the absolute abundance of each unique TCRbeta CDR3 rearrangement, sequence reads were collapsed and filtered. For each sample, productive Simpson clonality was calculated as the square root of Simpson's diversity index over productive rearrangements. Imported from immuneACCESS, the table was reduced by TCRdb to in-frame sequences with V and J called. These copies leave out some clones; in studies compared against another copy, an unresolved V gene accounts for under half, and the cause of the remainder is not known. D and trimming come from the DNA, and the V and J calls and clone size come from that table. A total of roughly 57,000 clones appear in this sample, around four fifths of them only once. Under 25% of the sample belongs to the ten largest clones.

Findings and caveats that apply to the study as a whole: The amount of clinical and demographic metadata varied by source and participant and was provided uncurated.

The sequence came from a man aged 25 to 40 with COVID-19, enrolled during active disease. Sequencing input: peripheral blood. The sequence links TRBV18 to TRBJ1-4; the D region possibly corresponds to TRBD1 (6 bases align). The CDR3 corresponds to CASSNAGGRDEKLFF. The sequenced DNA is TGTGCCAGCTCCAACGCGGGGGGCCGGGATGAAAAACTGTTTTTT.